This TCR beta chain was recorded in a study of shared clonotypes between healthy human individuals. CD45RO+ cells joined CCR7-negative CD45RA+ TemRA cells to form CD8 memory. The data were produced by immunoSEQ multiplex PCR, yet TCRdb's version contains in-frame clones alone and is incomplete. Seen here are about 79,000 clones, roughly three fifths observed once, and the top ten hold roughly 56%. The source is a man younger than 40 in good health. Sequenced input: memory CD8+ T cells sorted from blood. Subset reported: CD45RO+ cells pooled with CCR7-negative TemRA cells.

CDR3 protein: CASSFGTANTEAFF. DNA of the CDR3: TGTGCCAGCAGTTTCGGGACCGCAAACACTGAAGCTTTCTTT. The V and J genes are TRBV27 and TRBJ1-1, with TRBD1 as a possible D gene (5 bases). This CDR3 is 14 amino acids long. CDR1 and CDR2 (germline): MNHEY, SMNVEV (reference sequence). Trimming pared 3 bases from V and 2 bases from J, leaving 10 bases between.